The 7 T cell receptor beta chains in this list originate from one sample, sequenced in a study of blood T cells in healthy people across ages. A sample-barcoded 5' primer and a J-beta primer mix were used in a second PCR of roughly 7 to 11 cycles. TCRdb reprocessed the 5' RACE reads via MiXCR and lists one record per CDR3 protein. Counted here are roughly 700,000 distinct CDR3 sequences, roughly 25% occurring once; the ten biggest clones make up around 9.2%. The same specimen was also included in a second study, on T cells of mothers and their children.

Sequencing was done on a sample of blood. The receptors shown here come from a boy aged 5-17 years in good health.

This clonotype was counted only a few times. This sequence joins TRBV5-1 and TRBJ2-5, with 9 bases lining up with TRBD2. The J call is uncertain, as TRBJ2-1 better fits the DNA end. The CDR3 runs to 16 residues. Germline CDR1 and CDR2: SGHRS and YFSETQ. In DNA form, the CDR3 reads TGCGCCAGCAGCTTGGACGGTAGCGGGGGCCACAATGAGCAGTTCTTC. This codes for CASSLDGSGGHNEQFF.

The table lists this clonotype with a count of one. The chain uses TRBV7-2 and TRBJ2-1; a weak D match, TRBD2 (5 bases). The CDR3 length is 14 residues. Trimming shortened V by 5 bases and J by 7 bases, and 15 bases separated the two germline ends. Looked up from germline, CDR1 is SGHTA and CDR2 is FQGNSA. This CDR3 reads CASSRALQRNEQFF. The DNA of the CDR3 is TGTGCCAGCAGCCGGGCCCTGCAGCGGAATGAGCAGTTCTTC. Full variable domain (rest looked up from reference TRBV7-2 and TRBJ2-1): GAGVSQSPSNKVTEKGKDVELRCDPISGHTALYWYRQSLGQGLEFLIYFQGNSAPDKSGLPSDRFSAERTGGSVSTLTIQRTQQEDSAVYLCASSRALQRNEQFFGPGTRLTVL.

This sequence joins TRBV6-5 and TRBJ2-7, with D possibly being TRBD1 (6 bases). The CDR3 has 11 amino acids. V was cut by 5 bases and J by 12 bases, with 14 bases left in between. In germline, CDR1 is MNHEY, CDR2 SVGAGI. The DNA of the CDR3 is TGTGCCAGCAGTACTTCAGGGGTAAGGTACTTC. Translating it yields CASSTSGVRYF.

This chain joins TRBV28 and TRBJ2-4; D is ambiguous. The germline V and J ends were trimmed by 4 bases and 0 bases, with 16 bases remaining between them. The CDR3 is 17 amino acids. From germline, CDR1 is MDHEN and CDR2 SYDVKM. For the CDR3, the DNA is TGTGCCAGCAGTTCTGTTAAGGCTACTATAGCCAAAAACATTCAGTACTTC. It encodes CASSSVKATIAKNIQYF.

This sequence joins TRBV7-2 and TRBJ2-5; 10 bases map to TRBD2. The J call could be wrong; TRBJ2-1 is a better fit for the DNA end. The CDR3 extends over 16 amino acids. The germline CDR1 and CDR2 sequences are SGHTA and FQGNSA. CDR3 residues: CASSSGLAPPYNEQFF. CDR3 coding DNA: TGTGCCAGCAGCTCGGGACTAGCGCCACCATACAATGAGCAGTTCTTC.

The chain carries TRBV6-1 and TRBJ1-2; TRBD1 might be the D (5 bases). V lost 2 bases to trimming and J lost 7 bases, with 17 bases between them. This CDR3 region has 15 residues. CDR1 and CDR2 from the germline V gene are MNHNS and SASEGT. CDR3 bases: TGTGCCAGCAGTGAATTGGACACTCCCGTTGGTGGCTACACCTTC. It codes for CASSELDTPVGGYTF.

The table lists this clonotype with a few counts. The chain carries TRBV4-2 and TRBJ2-2; D is unclear. The CDR3 is 16 amino acids. The V gene lost 0 bases and the J gene lost 0 bases, with 8 bases spanning the gap. Looked up from germline, CDR1 is LGHNA and CDR2 is YNFKEQ. CDR3 sequence: CASSQDHWTNTGELFF. CDR3 nucleotide sequence: TGTGCCAGCAGCCAAGATCACTGGACGAACACCGGGGAGCTGTTTTTT.